This T cell receptor beta chain emerged from a study of blood T cell repertoires in COVID-19. Study overall: T cells, B-cell-depleted T cells, or PBMCs provided the cDNA or gDNA that served as material.

Original processing methods: By means of reference gene primer amplification, nucleated cell counts were estimated. Libraries were prepared by immunoSEQ multiplex PCR; TCRdb keeps only in-frame clonotypes and omits some of them. V and J calls and clone size are copied from that table; D and trimming were computed from the DNA. The table shows over 70,000 clones, with 75% to 85% occurring only once. The receptor's source is a man in his 70s who had recovered from COVID-19. The specimen sequenced was peripheral blood.

The CDR3 region has the DNA TGTGCCAGCAGCCCTGCCGGGACAGGGGGCCTTCAAACCGGGGAGCTGTTTTTT. Amino acid sequence: CASSPAGTGGLQTGELFF. The chain joins TRBV5-5 to TRBJ2-2; TRBD1 aligns across 12 bases. The trim removed 4 bases at V and 5 bases at J, leaving 12 bases unmatched. The germline gives CDR1 SGHKS, CDR2 YYEKEE (reference sequence). The CDR3 is 18 amino acids.